This is a list of T cell receptor beta chains from one sample in a study of blood T cell repertoires in COVID-19. Data came from immunoSEQ multiplex PCR; TCRdb stores just in-frame clones and leaves some out. The data contain hundreds of thousands of clones, around 84% of them singletons. Sequenced sample: PBMCs or T cells enriched from blood (not recorded which). All receptors come from a man in his forties or fifties who had recovered from COVID-19. CDR3s include the opening cysteine and the closing phenylalanine or tryptophan. D genes are given only for firm matches. Some rows have no size entry. The others give once, few or many, or a class for an expanded clone.

D gene	clone size	J gene	V gene	CDR3 DNA	CDR3 protein
-	once	TRBJ2-1	TRBV30	TGTGCCTGGGAATCAGGGAACTCTTACAATGAGCAGTTCTTC	CAWESGNSYNEQFF
-	-	TRBJ2-2	TRBV21-1	TGTGCCAGCAGCTCTACTGCGACAGCGATCACCGGGGAGCTGTTTTTT	CASSSTATAITGELFF
-	few	TRBJ1-2	TRBV12-3/TRBV12-4	TGTGCCAGCAGGACGGCGGGGCACTATGGCTACACCTTC	CASRTAGHYGYTF
TRBD1	-	TRBJ2-6	TRBV5-4	TGTGCCAGCAGCCCGACAGGGGGCAGTGGGGCCAACGTCCTGACTTTC	CASSPTGGSGANVLTF
-	-	TRBJ2-2	TRBV11-3	TGTGCCAGCAGCTTAGGGGGCCTCACCGGGGAGCTGTTTTTT	CASSLGGLTGELFF
TRBD2	-	TRBJ2-3	TRBV5-1	TGCGCCAGCCTTGCGGGGGTGAGCACAGATACGCAGTATTTT	CASLAGVSTDTQYF
-	-	TRBJ2-7	TRBV25-1	TGTGCCAGCAGTGTGGGAGACTACGAGCAGTACTTC	CASSVGDYEQYF
TRBD1	-	TRBJ2-7	TRBV5-4	TGTGCCAGCAGTCTAAGACAGGGCTCCTACGAGCAGTACTTC	CASSLRQGSYEQYF
-	-	TRBJ1-3	TRBV27	TGTGCCAGCAGTTCCCTTCCCGGGGGAAACTCTGGAAACACCATATATTTT	CASSSLPGGNSGNTIYF
-	-	TRBJ2-3	TRBV19	TGTGCCAGTAGTTCGCCCGGGTTCACAGATACGCAGTATTTT	CASSSPGFTDTQYF
-	-	TRBJ2-5	TRBV19	TGTGCCAGTAGTATTACCGATCCGAGGCCAGAGACCCAGTACTTC	CASSITDPRPETQYF
-	-	TRBJ2-7	TRBV10-3	TGTGCCATCAGTGAGGAAGGCGGCTACGAGCAGTACTTC	CAISEEGGYEQYF
TRBD1	-	TRBJ2-2	TRBV7-9	TGTGCCAGCAGCAGACAGGGGGCGGGCACCGGGGAGCTGTTTTTT	CASSRQGAGTGELFF
TRBD1	-	TRBJ1-1	TRBV29-1	TGCAGCGTTGAAGAGACAGGGGGTGCTGAAGCTTTCTTT	CSVEETGGAEAFF
-	once	TRBJ1-4	TRBV18	TGTGCCAGCTCACTTCGACAGGTCACTAATGAAAAACTGTTTTTT	CASSLRQVTNEKLFF
-	-	TRBJ1-2	TRBV4-1	TGCGCCAGCAGCCAAAAGACGGGCGGGTACGGCTACACCTTC	CASSQKTGGYGYTF
-	-	TRBJ2-1	TRBV6-5	TGTGCCAGTCGAGTGAGCTCCTACAATGAGCAGTTCTTC	CASRVSSYNEQFF
-	-	TRBJ1-1	TRBV9	TGTGCCAGCAGCGTAGAGCTGAACACTGAAGCTTTCTTT	CASSVELNTEAFF
TRBD2	-	TRBJ2-5	TRBV4-1	TGCGCCAGCAGCCAACTAGCGGGAGGGGGAGAGACCCAGTACTTC	CASSQLAGGGETQYF
-	-	TRBJ2-2	TRBV3-1/TRBV3-2	TGTGCCAGCAGCCAGGAGGGTACCGGGGAGCTGTTTTTT	CASSQEGTGELFF
-	-	TRBJ1-5	TRBV28	TGTGCCAGCAGTTTGGCAAATCAGCCCCAGCATTTT	CASSLANQPQHF
-	-	TRBJ2-5	TRBV10-3	TGTGCCATCAGCCCCATGGCCCAAGAGACCCAGTACTTC	CAISPMAQETQYF
-	-	TRBJ1-2	TRBV7-9	TGTGCCAGCAGCCAAATACACCCTAACTATGGCTACACCTTC	CASSQIHPNYGYTF
TRBD1	-	TRBJ1-1	TRBV11-1	TGTGCCAGCAGCCGTCCAGGGGGCGCAACTGAAGCTTTCTTT	CASSRPGGATEAFF
TRBD1	-	TRBJ2-7	TRBV2	TGTGCCAAGACGCTGGGAGCTACAGGGGGCGAGCAGTACTTC	CAKTLGATGGEQYF
TRBD1	few	TRBJ1-5	TRBV27	TGTGCCAGCAGTTTACTCGGGACAGCCAGTAGCAATCAGCCCCAGCATTTT	CASSLLGTASSNQPQHF
TRBD2	few	TRBJ2-1	TRBV6-5	TGTGCCAGCAGTTACAGTCCTAGCGGATACAATGAGCAGTTCTTC	CASSYSPSGYNEQFF
-	-	TRBJ1-1	TRBV9	TGTGCCAGCAGCGTAGTCTCGCTCGGGAACACTGAAGCTTTCTTT	CASSVVSLGNTEAFF
-	-	TRBJ2-2	TRBV12-3/TRBV12-4	TGTGCCAGCAGGGAAGAGAGGGCCGGGGAGCTGTTTTTT	CASREERAGELFF
TRBD2	-	TRBJ2-1	TRBV19	TGTGCCAGTAGCCGCAGAGGGACTAGCGGGGGCAATGAGCAGTTCTTC	CASSRRGTSGGNEQFF
-	-	TRBJ2-1	TRBV15	TGTGCCACCAGCAGAGATTTCGGAGGGAGTGAGCAGTTCTTC	CATSRDFGGSEQFF
-	-	TRBJ2-3	TRBV29-1	TGCAGCGTTGACCCGGGTGATACGCAGTATTTT	CSVDPGDTQYF
-	-	TRBJ2-2	TRBV6-4	TGTGCCAGCAGAGTGGGGGCAAACGGGGAGCTGTTTTTT	CASRVGANGELFF
-	-	TRBJ1-5	TRBV5-1	TGCGCCAGCAGCTTGGCGATGGGAGGCGATCAGCCCCAGCATTTT	CASSLAMGGDQPQHF
TRBD1	-	TRBJ1-6	TRBV12-3/TRBV12-4	TGTGCCAGCAGTTTCCAGGGGGATTCACCCCTCCACTTT	CASSFQGDSPLHF
TRBD1	-	TRBJ2-5	TRBV27	TGTGCCAGCAGTGCTCAGGGGGTTTCGGAGACCCAGTACTTC	CASSAQGVSETQYF
TRBD1	-	TRBJ2-1	TRBV6-5	TGTGCCAGCAGTTACGAAAACAGGGGCTCCTACAATGAGCAGTTCTTC	CASSYENRGSYNEQFF
-	-	TRBJ2-7	TRBV5-4	TGTGCCAGCAGCTTGAGTTTCTCGCTAGCCTACGAGCAGTACTTC	CASSLSFSLAYEQYF
TRBD1	-	TRBJ1-2	TRBV10-3	TGTGCCATCACCGCGGACAGGGCGGCTGGCTACACCTTC	CAITADRAAGYTF
-	few	TRBJ1-1	TRBV18	TGTGCCAGCTCACCACTTCAGGGTGAAGCTTTCTTT	CASSPLQGEAFF
TRBD1	-	TRBJ1-1	TRBV9	TGTGCCAGCAGCGTTCGGACAGGGCTGGCTGAAGCTTTCTTT	CASSVRTGLAEAFF
-	-	TRBJ2-1	TRBV19	TGTGCCAGTAGTATAGGGGCTAAGTCCTACAATGAGCAGTTCTTC	CASSIGAKSYNEQFF
-	few	TRBJ2-2	TRBV5-4	TGTGCCAGCAGCTTTGGAGGGGGCAGGAACACCGGGGAGCTGTTTTTT	CASSFGGGRNTGELFF
-	-	TRBJ1-2	TRBV18	TGTGCCAGCTCAGCGGGAGGGGACAACCTCTATGGCTACACCTTC	CASSAGGDNLYGYTF
TRBD2	once	TRBJ2-3	TRBV6-6	TGTGCCAGCAGCCCCCAGCGGGAGATGAGCACAGATACGCAGTATTTT	CASSPQREMSTDTQYF
TRBD1	-	TRBJ1-4	TRBV7-9	TGTGCCAGCAGCCGCTCAAGACAGGGTTGGCATGAAAAACTGTTTTTT	CASSRSRQGWHEKLFF
-	-	TRBJ2-2	TRBV4-1	TGCGCCAGCAGCCCCGGGGTTACCGGGGAGCTGTTTTTT	CASSPGVTGELFF
TRBD2	few	TRBJ2-5	TRBV7-8	TGTGCCAGCAGTCCAAAATTTCGGGGGAGACTAGCGGGAGTTGAACAAGAGACCCAGTACTTC	CASSPKFRGRLAGVEQETQYF
-	-	TRBJ1-1	TRBV30	TGTGCCTGGAGGAGAGGGCCGGACGAAGCTTTCTTT	CAWRRGPDEAFF
TRBD2	-	TRBJ2-7	TRBV2	TGTGCCAGCAGAGGACTAGCGGGGGGCGAGCAGTACTTC	CASRGLAGGEQYF
-	once	TRBJ2-7	TRBV3-1/TRBV3-2	TGTGCCAGCAGCCAAGGTTACGGCTCCTACGAGCAGTACTTC	CASSQGYGSYEQYF
TRBD2	-	TRBJ2-7	TRBV6-5	TGTGCCAGCAGTTCCCGACTAGCCCCCTACGAGCAGTACTTC	CASSSRLAPYEQYF